This T cell receptor (beta chain) was captured by sequencing in a study of T cells after yellow fever vaccination. Overall study context: Any fraction with a low cell number was prepared using SMART-Seq v4 Ultra Low Input. Points from the study as a whole: Faster peaking, at day 5 versus 15, marked a secondary response that was weaker. A large majority of primary-vaccination clones showed up again after the booster (approximately 95% CD4, roughly 91% CD8).

Universal primer sites and UMIs were introduced during 5'RACE template-switching synthesis of TCR cDNA. Using its own MiXCR run on the 5' RACE reads, TCRdb lists one record per CDR3 protein. The data hold under 300,000 distinct CDR3 sequences, with 6% to 7.5% observed a single time. As regards this clonotype: No antigen is known for it.

CDR1 and CDR2 (germline): MDHEN, SYDVKM. Trimming removed 5 bases at V and 2 bases at J, with 13 bases between. This CDR3 spans 14 amino acids. The source is a young man who received the YFV17D yellow fever vaccine. This rearrangement joins TRBV28 to TRBJ2-7; D is perhaps TRBD1 (5 bases). Material: CD4+ T cells sorted from PBMCs, obtained 15 days after the yellow fever booster vaccination. CDR3 coding DNA: TGTGCCAGCAGTCTCCCACAGACAGCCTACGAGCAGTACTTC. Translation: CASSLPQTAYEQYF.